These 2 T cell receptor beta chains came from one sample sequenced in a study of hypomethylating agent response in myelodysplastic syndrome. Method: immunoSEQ multiplex PCR; TCRdb's copy keeps in-frame clones and lacks some. The table includes approximately 1,800 clones, around nine tenths detected once. The sample was bone marrow, taken before or after starting hypomethylating agent treatment for myelodysplastic syndrome (not recorded which). These receptors all stem from a human donor with myelodysplastic syndrome.

This chain joins TRBV4-1 and TRBJ2-1; D uncertain. Trimming took off 1 base at V and 0 bases at J, with 10 bases between the two ends. This CDR3 comprises 16 residues. Germline V gene lookup returns CDR1 MGHRA and CDR2 YSYEKL. This CDR3 is CASSQGPGRSYNEQFF. The CDR3 DNA sequence: TGCGCCAGCAGCCAAGGCCCCGGGCGCTCCTACAATGAGCAGTTCTTC.

The gene calls are TRBV7-8 and TRBJ2-7, with D hard to call. Per germline, CDR1 SGHVS and CDR2 FQNEAQ. This CDR3 contains 15 residues. Trimming shortened V by 1 base and J by 0 bases, and 10 bases separated the two germline ends. CDR3 loop: CASSLGARVSYEQYF. In nucleotides, the CDR3 is TGTGCCAGCAGCTTAGGAGCTAGGGTCTCCTACGAGCAGTACTTC.